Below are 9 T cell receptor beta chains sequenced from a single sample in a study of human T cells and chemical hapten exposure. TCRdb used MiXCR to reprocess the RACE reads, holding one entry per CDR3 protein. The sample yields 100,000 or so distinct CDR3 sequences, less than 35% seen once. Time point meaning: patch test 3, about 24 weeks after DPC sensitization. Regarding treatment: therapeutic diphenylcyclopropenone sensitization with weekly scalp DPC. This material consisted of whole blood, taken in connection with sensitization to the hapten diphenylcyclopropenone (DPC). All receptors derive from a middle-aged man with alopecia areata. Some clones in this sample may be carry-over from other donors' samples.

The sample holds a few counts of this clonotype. CDR3: CASSPPRTSGRKLAKNIQYF. CDR3 DNA sequence: TGTGCCAGCAGTCCGCCCCGGACTAGCGGGAGGAAGCTAGCCAAAAACATTCAGTACTTC. This chain joins TRBV12-3 or TRBV12-4 and TRBJ2-4, with 14 nucleotides matching TRBD2. The CDR3 runs to 20 residues. The J segment lost 0 bases and the V segment lost 5 bases, leaving 12 bases of the junction unmatched.

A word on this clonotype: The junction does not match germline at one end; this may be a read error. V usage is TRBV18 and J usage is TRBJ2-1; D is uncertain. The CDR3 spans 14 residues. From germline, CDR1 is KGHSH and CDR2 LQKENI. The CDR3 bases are TGTGCCAGCTCCCCACCGGCCCTCTACAATGAGCAGTTCTTC. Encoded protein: CASSPPALYNEQFF.

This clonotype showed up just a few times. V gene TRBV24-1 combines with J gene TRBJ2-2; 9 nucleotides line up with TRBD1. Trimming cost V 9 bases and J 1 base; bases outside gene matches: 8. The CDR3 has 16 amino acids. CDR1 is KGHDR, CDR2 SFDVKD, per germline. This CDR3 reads CATARDREMNTGELFF. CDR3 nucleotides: TGTGCCACCGCAAGGGACAGGGAAATGAACACCGGGGAGCTGTTTTTT.

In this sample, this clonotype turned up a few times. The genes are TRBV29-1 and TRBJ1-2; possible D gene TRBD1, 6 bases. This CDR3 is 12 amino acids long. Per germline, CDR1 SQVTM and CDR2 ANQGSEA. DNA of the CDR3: TGCACCACCAGGGCAGGGGACTATGGCTACACCTTC. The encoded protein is CTTRAGDYGYTF.

The CDR3 reads CSAREPSSGDYEQYF. DNA for the CDR3: TGCAGTGCTAGAGAGCCGTCTAGCGGGGACTACGAGCAGTACTTC. This sequence joins TRBV20-1 and TRBJ2-7, with 9 bases fitting TRBD2. With 0 bases clipped from V and 3 bases from J, the junction kept 6 bases outside the gene matches. The length of the CDR3 is 15 residues. The germline CDR1 and CDR2 sequences are DFQATT and SNEGSKA (reference sequence).

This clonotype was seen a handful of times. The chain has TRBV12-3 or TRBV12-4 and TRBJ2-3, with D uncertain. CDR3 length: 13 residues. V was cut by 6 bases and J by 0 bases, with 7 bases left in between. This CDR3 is CASSVYSTDTQYF. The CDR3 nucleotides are TGTGCCAGCAGCGTCTACAGCACAGATACGCAGTATTTT.

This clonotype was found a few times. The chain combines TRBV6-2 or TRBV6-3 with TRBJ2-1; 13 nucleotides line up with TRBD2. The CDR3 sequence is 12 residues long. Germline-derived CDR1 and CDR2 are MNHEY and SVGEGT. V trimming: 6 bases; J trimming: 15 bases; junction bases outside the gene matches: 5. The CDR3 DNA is TGTGCCAGCAGCCAGGGACTAGCGGGACCGTTCTTC. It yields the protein CASSQGLAGPFF.

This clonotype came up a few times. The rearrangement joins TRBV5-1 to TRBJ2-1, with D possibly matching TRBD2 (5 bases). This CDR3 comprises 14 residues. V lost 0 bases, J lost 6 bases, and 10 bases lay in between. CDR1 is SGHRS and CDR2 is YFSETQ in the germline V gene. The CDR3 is CASSLGASSNEQFF. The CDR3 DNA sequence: TGCGCCAGCAGCTTGGGTGCTAGCAGCAATGAGCAGTTCTTC.

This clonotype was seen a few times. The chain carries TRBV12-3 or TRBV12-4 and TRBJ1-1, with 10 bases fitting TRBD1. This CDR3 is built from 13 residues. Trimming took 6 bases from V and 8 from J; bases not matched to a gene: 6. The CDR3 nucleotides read TGTGCCAGCAGGCCGACAGGGGGCAAGGAAGCTTTCTTT. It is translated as CASRPTGGKEAFF.